This T cell receptor (beta chain) stems from a study of shared clonotypes between healthy human individuals. Study at large: Researchers assigned three CD4 naive, three CD4 memory, two CD8 naive and one CD8 memory plate to each donor. Whole-study findings and limits: Despite large depth, sorted-subset datasets appeared incompletely sequenced. Generation probability values for non-shared clonotypes were lower than those for clonotypes shared by all four donors. The genetic and exposure-history diversity represented was limited by few donors.

The protocol was immunoSEQ multiplex PCR, while the TCRdb copy is restricted to in-frame clones and leaves out a portion. In the table there are about 2,500,000 clones, more than 80% of which are singletons. As for this clone: Its antigen is not identified.

Germline-derived CDR1 and CDR2 are SGHKS and YYEKEE (reference sequence). CDR3 length: 13 amino acids. The V gene end was trimmed by 2 bases and the J gene end by 5 bases; junction bases not matched to a gene: 2. Sequenced input: naive CD4+ T cells sorted from blood. Indicated subset: CD45RA+ positively selected. This TCR was recovered from a man younger than 35 in good health. The rearrangement joins TRBV5-5 to TRBJ1-2, with 8 nucleotides matching TRBD1. CDR3 nucleotides: TGTGCCAGCAGCTTCGGACAGGGATATGGCTACACCTTC. Translation: CASSFGQGYGYTF.